These 5 T cell receptor beta chains originate from one sample sequenced in a study of blood T cell repertoires in COVID-19. This table comes from immunoSEQ multiplex PCR, and its TCRdb copy is limited to in-frame clones, with some not included. Here the sample spans 84,000 or so clones, roughly 87% being singletons. The source material was peripheral blood. The source of these receptors is a man between 65 and 85 years old with acute or convalescent COVID-19.

The V gene is TRBV11-3, the J gene TRBJ2-2; D is uncertain. The CDR3 is 12 amino acids. Germline V gene sequence: CDR1 SGHNT, CDR2 YENEEA. Trimming left V 3 bases short and J 5 bases short, with 4 bases between. CDR3 DNA sequence: TGTGCCAGCAGCTTGAGTACCGGGGAGCTGTTTTTT. Protein sequence: CASSLSTGELFF. The full variable domain, in which reference TRBV11-3 and TRBJ2-2 provide the parts outside the CDR3, is EAGVVQSPRYKIIEKKQPVAFWCNPISGHNTLYWYLQNLGQGPELLIRYENEEAVDDSQLPKDRFSAERLKGVDSTLKIQPAELGDSAVYLCASSLSTGELFFGEGSRLTVL.

The chain couples TRBV6-4 to TRBJ2-7; possible D gene TRBD1, 6 bases. The CDR3 is made up of 14 amino acids. V lost 7 bases, J lost 3 bases, and 16 bases lay in between. CDR1 and CDR2 from the germline V gene are MRHNA and SNTAGT. CDR3 protein: CASTWTDPYYEQYF. The CDR3 bases are TGTGCCAGCACCTGGACAGACCCTTACTACGAGCAGTACTTC.

J is TRBJ2-3 and V is TRBV3-1 (or the pseudogene TRBV3-2), with 11 bases matching TRBD2. This CDR3 is built from 15 residues. Germline assignment: CDR1 LGHDT and CDR2 YNNKEL (reference sequence). Unmatched junction bases numbered 7, after V lost 0 bases and J lost 11 bases. CDR3 loop: CASSQDKLAGDRQYF. The CDR3 DNA is TGTGCCAGCAGCCAAGATAAACTAGCGGGGGACCGGCAGTATTTT.

This clone appeared a single time. The chain links TRBV5-4 to TRBJ1-6; 11 bases align to TRBD1. The ends lost 4 bases at V and 6 bases at J; junction bases unmatched: 6. The V gene's germline CDR1 is SGHNT and CDR2 YYREEE (reference sequence). The CDR3 runs 16 residues. The CDR3 sequence: CASSQDRGRFNSPLHF. As DNA, the CDR3 is TGTGCCAGCAGCCAGGACAGGGGGCGATTTAATTCACCCCTCCACTTT.

The chain couples TRBV18 to TRBJ1-2, with D possibly being TRBD1 (6 bases). Per the germline V gene, CDR1 is KGHSH and CDR2 is LQKENI. The ends were cut back, 0 bases at V and 7 bases at J, with 15 bases in the middle. CDR3 length equals 15 residues. CDR3 sequence reads: CASSPPVGRGGGYTF. CDR3 in DNA: TGTGCCAGCTCACCACCGGTTGGCAGGGGTGGTGGCTACACCTTC.